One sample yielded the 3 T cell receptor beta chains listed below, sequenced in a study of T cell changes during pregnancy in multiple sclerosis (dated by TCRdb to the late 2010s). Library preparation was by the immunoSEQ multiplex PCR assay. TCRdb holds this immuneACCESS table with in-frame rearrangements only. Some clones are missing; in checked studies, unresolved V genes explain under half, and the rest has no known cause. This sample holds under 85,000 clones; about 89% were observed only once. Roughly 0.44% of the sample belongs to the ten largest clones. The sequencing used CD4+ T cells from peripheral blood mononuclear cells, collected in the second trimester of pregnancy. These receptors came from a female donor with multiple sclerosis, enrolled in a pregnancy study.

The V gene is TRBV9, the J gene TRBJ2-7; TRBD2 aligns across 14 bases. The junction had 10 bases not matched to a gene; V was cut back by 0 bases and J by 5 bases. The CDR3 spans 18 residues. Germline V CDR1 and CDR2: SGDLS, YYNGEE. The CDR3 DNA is TGTGCCAGCAGCGTAGGACCGGGACTAGCGGGGGCCAGCCACGAGCAGTACTTC. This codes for CASSVGPGLAGASHEQYF.

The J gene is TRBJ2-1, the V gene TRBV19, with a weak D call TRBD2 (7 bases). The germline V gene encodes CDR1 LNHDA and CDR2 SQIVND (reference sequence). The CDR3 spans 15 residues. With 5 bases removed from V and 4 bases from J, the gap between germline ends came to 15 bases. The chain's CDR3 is CASSSRGGVYNEQFF. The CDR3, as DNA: TGTGCCAGTAGTTCTAGAGGGGGGGTGTACAATGAGCAGTTCTTC.

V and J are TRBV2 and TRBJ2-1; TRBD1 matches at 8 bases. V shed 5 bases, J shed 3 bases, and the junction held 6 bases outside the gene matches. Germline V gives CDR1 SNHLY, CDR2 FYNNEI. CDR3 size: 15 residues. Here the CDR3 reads CASSPMDRDYNEQFF. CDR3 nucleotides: TGTGCCAGCAGTCCGATGGACAGGGACTACAATGAGCAGTTCTTC.